This T cell receptor beta chain was recorded in a study of shared clonotypes between healthy human individuals (TCRdb year 2020). Background for the entire study: The cohort comprised a couple of women and a few men aged 18 to 49 years. To increase sequencing depth and limit assay-specific biases, TCR repertoire library preparation and sequencing were carried out by different laboratories using diverse techniques. Per donor, three plates each were used for CD4 naive and CD4 memory, two for CD8 naive, and one for CD8 memory. Blood TCR repertoires of four to six healthy adults were deeply sequenced to estimate repertoire size and the extent of clonotype sharing between individuals. Between about 0.8 and 9 billion PBMCs per donor were obtained by leukapheresis.

Points the paper makes about the study in general: Compared with non-shared clonotypes, clonotypes shared by all four sorted-subset donors had higher generation probabilities. Rarefaction of sorted-subset datasets indicated incomplete sequencing despite the large sequencing depth. Naive subsets generally had larger estimated clonotype richness than memory subsets did. Sampling was restricted to blood, and TCR repertoires in tissues likely differ from the TCR repertoires found in blood. Across a few donors, 5% to 6% of naive CD4, 3% to 4% of naive CD8, around 2.5% of memory CD4, and under 0.45% of memory CD8 clonotypes were shared. The genetic and exposure-history diversity represented was limited by the small number of donors. Pairwise subsampling led to the expectation that sequencing depth would affect the degree of clonotype sharing among donors.

CD8 naive samples were CD45RO-negative cells positively selected for CCR7, giving a CD45RA+CCR7+ population that excluded TemRA cells. Healthy HIV-negative adults with no recently reported acute infections or vaccinations were included as donors. Every donor was a Caucasian adult living in Nashville, Tennessee, USA. After blood collection by leukapheresis, PBMCs were isolated using Ficoll-Histopaque density gradient centrifugation and then cryopreserved in the vapor phase of liquid nitrogen. Purity and quantity of every magnetically sorted T cell population were checked by analytical flow cytometry. Genomic DNA was isolated from every sorted fraction and measured by UV absorbance on a Nanodrop 2000c. In regard to this clone: The antigen it binds to is not known. No quality values exist for individual bases; no much larger clone is one base distant.

Using the deep immunoSEQ assay, multiplex PCR amplified TCR CDR3 regions from genomic DNA. Genomic DNA extracted from each cell subset was distributed evenly over all wells of several immunoSEQ 96-well plates, and each plate served as one replicate. For sorted subsets, approximately 200 ng of genomic DNA, equivalent to some 30,000 T cell genomes, went into each replicate PCR. Purified libraries were quantified with a Qubit 3.0 fluorometer, sized on a Bioanalyzer 2100, and re-quantified with the KAPA Library Quantification kit. Every immunoSEQ 96-well plate was sequenced on a separate single-read 150-cycle Illumina NextSeq 550 flow cell. The published analysis was carried out like this. Because the immunoSEQ output included only junctional sequences and no quality scores, the filtering could not be the same as the filtering used for full-length reads. Sequences were annotated with PyIR, a Python wrapper for IgBLAST v1.9, and V/J genes and CDR3 were assigned using IMGT germline references. Reads were removed for weak V/J assignments (E-value above 1e-6), missing CDR3, stop codons, out-of-frame junctions, or ambiguous translated residues. V3J clonotypes were defined as sequences sharing the same inferred V gene, J gene, and CDR3 amino acid sequence. Percentage overlap between repertoires was calculated by dividing the number of shared unique clonotypes by the size of the smaller repertoire. Three approaches were used to assess repertoire richness: RTK rarefaction, the Chao1 estimator, and Recon v2.1 estimates of unobserved clonotypes. Generation probabilities for all TCRbeta clonotypes obtained by the gDNA method from four donors were computed using OLGA. Imported from immuneACCESS, the table was reduced by TCRdb to in-frame sequences with V and J called. These copies leave out some clones; in studies compared against another copy, an unresolved V gene accounts for under half, and the cause of the remainder is not known. V and J calls and clone size come straight from that table; D and trimming were deduced from the DNA. The sample table holds approximately 650,000 clones, of which about 95% were seen once. Jointly, the top ten make up less than 0.13% of the sample.

The CDR3 measures 12 amino acids from cysteine to phenylalanine. Here the CDR3 DNA is all that survives: 36 bases in frame from base 1. CDR1 and CDR2 were assigned from the germline V gene (reference sequence) as MNHNY and SVGAGI. V and J are truncated by 5 bases and 3 bases respectively, leaving an intervening sequence of 6 bases. The chain joins TRBV6-6 to TRBJ2-3, with the D segment identity uncertain. This TCR was recovered from a woman aged 25-40 years in good health. Sequenced: naive CD8+ T cells sorted from blood. The sample's cell subset or site label is to be understood as: CD45RA+CCR7+. The CDR3 amino acid sequence is: CASSDTTDTQYF. The DNA sequence is TGTGCCAGCAGTGACACAACAGATACGCAGTATTTT.